This note documents a single TCR beta chain sequence. Its cognate antigen is unknown. Sequencing was performed with immunoSEQ multiplex PCR; in TCRdb, only in-frame clones are kept and a portion is missing. Of 120,000 or so clones detected, roughly 85% appear once; the ten largest clones hold approximately 8%. The data were taken from a study of T cell responses to AZD1222 COVID-19 vaccine. Study-wide context: Pooled together were second doses at about 4 or about 12 weeks.

General observations from the study: Epitopes outside B.1.351 and B.1.1.7 mutated regions reportedly drew nearly half of spike TCRs. Seropositive AZD1222 recipients at baseline numbered only five or six.

The germline V gene has CDR1 MDHEN and CDR2 SYDVKM. V gave up 6 bases and J gave up 6 bases; unmatched junction bases: 7. This CDR3 is built from 14 residues. This receptor was taken from an adult in good health. The sample consisted of peripheral blood, taken on day 0 of AZD1222 vaccination. V and J are TRBV28 and TRBJ1-4; TRBD1 matches at 7 bases. The CDR3 here is CASSKTGSDEKLFF. DNA for the CDR3: TGTGCCAGCAGCAAGACAGGGTCGGATGAAAAACTGTTTTTT.